One sample yielded the 14 T cell receptor beta chains listed below, sequenced in a study of Ad26.COV2.S vaccination and SARS-CoV-2 variants. This sample's treatment: about 20 received Ad26.COV2.S at low or high dose, single or two shots; 5 received placebo; per-sample allocation not given. After the first vaccine or placebo injection, samples were drawn on day 63. Some clones are missing from TCRdb's copy, which holds only in-frame ones; the method was immunoSEQ multiplex PCR. The table has some 450,000 clones, less than 95% seen once. The sample was peripheral blood, taken in a trial of Ad26.COV2.S vaccine versus placebo. The source is a person aged 18-60 years who received the Ad26.COV2.S COVID-19 vaccine or a placebo.

The chain couples TRBV9 to TRBJ1-1; D remains unclear. Trimming took off 6 bases at V and 1 base at J, with 16 bases between the two ends. Per germline, CDR1 SGDLS and CDR2 YYNGEE. This CDR3 contains 15 residues. This chain's CDR3 is CASTARAGGNTEAFF. DNA for the CDR3: TGTGCCAGCACCGCTAGGGCCGGCGGGAACACTGAAGCTTTCTTT.

The rearrangement uses TRBV4-1 and TRBJ2-1; D is unresolved. The CDR3 is 17 residues long. V shed 3 bases and J shed 0 bases, with 15 bases lying between them. Per the germline V gene, CDR1 is MGHRA and CDR2 is YSYEKL. DNA for the CDR3: TGCGCCAGCAGCCAGGTGGACCTTGGCCTCTCCTACAATGAGCAGTTCTTC. This codes for CASSQVDLGLSYNEQFF.

The chain joins TRBV4-3 to TRBJ2-5, with D tentatively TRBD1 (5 bases). This CDR3 has 14 amino acids. Germline-derived CDR1 and CDR2 are LGHNA and YSLEER. The germline V and J ends were trimmed by 4 bases and 5 bases, with 14 bases remaining between them. CDR3 coding DNA: TGCGCCAGCAGCCGTAGTAGTAGGGGCGAGACCCAGTACTTC. It encodes CASSRSSRGETQYF.

The chain combines TRBV3-1 (or the pseudogene TRBV3-2) with TRBJ2-7; D not certain. V was shortened by 4 bases and J by 2 bases, with 12 bases between the two germline ends. The CDR3 length is 14 residues. Germline V gene sequence: CDR1 LGHDT, CDR2 YNNKEL (reference sequence). The CDR3 region has the DNA TGTGCCAGCAGCCGATCCCAGGTCCCCTACGAGCAGTACTTC. Encoded protein: CASSRSQVPYEQYF.

J is TRBJ2-5 and V is TRBV5-1; 10 bases are shared with TRBD2. V shed 0 bases, J shed 4 bases, and the junction held 12 bases outside the gene matches. Germline-derived CDR1 and CDR2 are SGHRS and YFSETQ. The CDR3 runs 18 residues. Here the CDR3 DNA reads TGCGCCAGCAGCTTGGTCCTAGCGGGAGAATTTAGCGTAGAGACCCAGTACTTC. Encoded protein: CASSLVLAGEFSVETQYF.

The rearrangement links TRBV19 to TRBJ1-1; tentative D call: TRBD1 (5 bases). The ends were cut back, 7 bases at V and 0 bases at J, with 15 bases in the middle. CDR1 is LNHDA and CDR2 is SQIVND in the germline V gene (reference sequence). This CDR3 region has 15 residues. The CDR3 DNA reads TGTGCCAGTATTCGGCAGGGCCCCATGAACACTGAAGCTTTCTTT. Its translation: CASIRQGPMNTEAFF. Looking up the rest from reference TRBV19 and TRBJ1-1 gives the full variable domain: DGGITQSPKYLFRKEGQNVTLSCEQNLNHDAMYWYRQDPGQGLRLIYYSQIVNDFQKGDIAEGYSVSREKKESFPLTVTSAQKNPTAFYLCASIRQGPMNTEAFFGQGTRLTVV.

The chain joins TRBV12-3 or TRBV12-4 to TRBJ1-5; D not resolved. This CDR3 is 13 amino acids long. V was shortened by 6 bases and J by 6 bases, with 12 bases between the two germline ends. CDR3 sequence: CASSPEMGQPQHF. CDR3 nucleotide sequence: TGTGCCAGCAGCCCCGAGATGGGTCAGCCCCAGCATTTT.

The J gene is TRBJ1-4, the V gene TRBV4-1, with unresolved D. Between the trimmed V and J ends, which lost 0 bases and 8 bases, there was a span of 10 bases. The CDR3 sequence is 14 residues long. Germline V gene lookup returns CDR1 MGHRA and CDR2 YSYEKL. The CDR3 DNA is TGCGCCAGCAGCCAAGAAACCTACGCCGAAAAACTGTTTTTT. Translating gives CASSQETYAEKLFF.

The V gene is TRBV7-9, the J gene TRBJ1-5, with 7 positions matching TRBD1. This CDR3 region has 13 residues. J lost 9 bases, V lost 5 bases, and 7 bases had no gene match. The germline gives CDR1 SEHNR, CDR2 FQNEAQ (reference sequence). The CDR3, as DNA: TGTGCCAGCAGCCTTGACAGGGAACGGCCCCAGCATTTT. It encodes CASSLDRERPQHF.

V usage is TRBV9 and J usage is TRBJ2-3, with 12 nucleotides matching TRBD2. Losses at the gene ends were 4 bases for V and 3 bases for J; bases not matched to a gene: 6. Germline lookup yields CDR1 SGDLS and CDR2 YYNGEE. The CDR3 contains 16 residues. This CDR3 is CASSSTSGRGTDTQYF. The DNA for the CDR3 is TGTGCCAGCAGCTCGACTAGCGGGAGAGGGACAGATACGCAGTATTTT.

This chain connects TRBV10-3 to TRBJ2-3; 9 nucleotides agree with TRBD2. Germline lookup yields CDR1 ENHRY and CDR2 SYGVKD. Germline trimming cut 7 bases from V and 2 bases from J; bases unmatched to any gene: 4. This CDR3 is built from 14 residues. Here the CDR3 DNA reads TGTGCCATCACGGGGACTAGCCCCACAGATACGCAGTATTTT. It specifies CAITGTSPTDTQYF.

The genes are TRBV24-1 and TRBJ2-3; D is unclear. The CDR3 covers 15 residues. Germline V gene lookup returns CDR1 KGHDR and CDR2 SFDVKD. Trimming pared 10 bases from V and 2 bases from J, leaving 18 bases between. CDR3 nucleotides: TGTGCCACGAAGGACCGTTCGTCCCCCACAGATACGCAGTATTTT. Amino acid sequence: CATKDRSSPTDTQYF.

This clone appeared a few times. This chain uses TRBV4-2 with TRBJ1-4; D unclear. In germline, CDR1 is LGHNA, CDR2 YNFKEQ. V was pared by 0 bases and J by 0 bases, with 8 bases between. This CDR3 contains 16 residues. The chain's CDR3 is CASSQDRRATNEKLFF. CDR3 sequence (DNA): TGTGCCAGCAGCCAAGATCGGAGGGCAACTAATGAAAAACTGTTTTTT.

The V gene is TRBV28, the J gene TRBJ1-4; a possible D gene is TRBD1 (5 bases). Deletions cut 5 bases from V and 4 bases from J, with 14 bases between. The CDR3 is 15 amino acids. Germline-derived CDR1 and CDR2 are MDHEN and SYDVKM. CDR3 nucleotides: TGTGCCAGCAGTAGCGGGGGAGGCGGTAATGAAAAACTGTTTTTT. This gives the protein CASSSGGGGNEKLFF.